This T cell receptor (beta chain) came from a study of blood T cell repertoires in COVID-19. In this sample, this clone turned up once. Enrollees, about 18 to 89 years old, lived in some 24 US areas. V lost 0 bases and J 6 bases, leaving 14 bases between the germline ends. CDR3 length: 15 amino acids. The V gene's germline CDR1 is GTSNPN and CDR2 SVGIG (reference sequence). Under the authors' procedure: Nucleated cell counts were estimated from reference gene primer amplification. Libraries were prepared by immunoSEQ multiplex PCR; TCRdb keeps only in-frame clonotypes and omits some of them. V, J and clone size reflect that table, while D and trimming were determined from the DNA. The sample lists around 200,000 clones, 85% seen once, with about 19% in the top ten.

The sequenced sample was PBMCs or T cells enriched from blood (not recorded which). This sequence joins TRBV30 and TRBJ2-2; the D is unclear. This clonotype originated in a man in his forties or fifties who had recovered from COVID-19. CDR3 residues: CAWSVYPRGAGELFF. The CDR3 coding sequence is TGTGCCTGGAGTGTATACCCGCGAGGAGCCGGGGAGCTGTTTTTT.